This section outlines one T cell receptor beta chain sequence together with its context. Its antigen is unknown. The CDR3 totals 13 residues. The junction had 2 bases not matched to a gene; V was cut back by 4 bases and J by 5 bases. The PCR contained 60 Vbeta and 13 Jbeta primers. Repertoires were generated with immunoSEQ multiplex PCR, while TCRdb's copy carries only in-frame clones and drops some. The top ten clones hold 1.5% to 2% of a sample with 150,000 to 200,000 clones, about four fifths of them seen once. The sample belongs to a study of cytomegalovirus exposure and HLA in healthy donors. Overall study context: Inside one of the first data releases sat about 85 million unique TCRs taken from HLA-typed donors. Study outcomes and limitations: According to an earlier analysis, most TCR beta V segments yielded productive rearrangements about 87% or about 30% of the time. The classifier was said to identify cytomegalovirus status with high specificity and sensitivity.

This chain links TRBV23-1 with TRBJ2-7; 10 bases agree with TRBD1. TRBV23-1 is noted as an ORF with a role that remains uncertain. This TCR derives from a man aged 18-30 years in good health and CMV-seronegative. Sample: PBMCs. DNA of the CDR3: TGCGCCAGCAGTCCCGGGACAGGGGACGAGCAGTACTTC. Amino acids: CASSPGTGDEQYF.